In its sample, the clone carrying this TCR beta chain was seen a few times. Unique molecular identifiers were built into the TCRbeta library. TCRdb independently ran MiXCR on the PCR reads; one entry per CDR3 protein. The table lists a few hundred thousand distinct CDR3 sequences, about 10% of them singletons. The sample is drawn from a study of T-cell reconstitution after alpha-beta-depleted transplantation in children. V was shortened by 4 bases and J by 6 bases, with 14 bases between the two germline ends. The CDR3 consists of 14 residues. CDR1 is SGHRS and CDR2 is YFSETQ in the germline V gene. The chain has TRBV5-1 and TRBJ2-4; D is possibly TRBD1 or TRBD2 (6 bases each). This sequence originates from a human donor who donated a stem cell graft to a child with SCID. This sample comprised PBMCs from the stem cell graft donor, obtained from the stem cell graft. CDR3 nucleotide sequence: TGCGCCAGCAGCGACGGGGGCCGCGGAAACATTCAGTACTTC. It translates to CASSDGGRGNIQYF.